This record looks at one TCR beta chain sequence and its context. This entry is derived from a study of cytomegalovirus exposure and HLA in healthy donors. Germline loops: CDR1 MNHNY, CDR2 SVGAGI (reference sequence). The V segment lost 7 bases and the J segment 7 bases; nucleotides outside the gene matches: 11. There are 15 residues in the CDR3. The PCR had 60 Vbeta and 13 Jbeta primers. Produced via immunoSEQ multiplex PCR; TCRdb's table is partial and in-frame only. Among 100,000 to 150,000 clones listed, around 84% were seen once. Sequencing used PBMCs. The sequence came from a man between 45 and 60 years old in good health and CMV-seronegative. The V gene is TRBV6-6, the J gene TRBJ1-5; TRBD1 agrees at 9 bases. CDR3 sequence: CASNSGTGFEQPQHF. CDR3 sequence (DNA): TGTGCCAGCAACTCCGGGACAGGGTTTGAACAGCCCCAGCATTTT.